The T cell receptor (beta chain) under discussion was sequenced for a study of OX40 agonist ivuxolimab in advanced cancers. Across the study: Age averaged around 59 years (range roughly 20 to 90), and more than 80% were male.

General study points: Clonal expansion was seen in CD4+ and CD8+ blood T cells by week 6 at 0.1 to 3.0 mg/kg. Some of the lowest clonal expansion was seen in partial responders at 0.1-3.0 mg/kg.

Concerning this clone: Its cognate antigen is unknown.

The CDR3 length is 15 residues. V lost 1 base, J lost 10 bases, and 11 bases stayed unmatched. Germline V lookup: CDR1 SGHDN, CDR2 FVKESK. The assay was immunoSEQ multiplex PCR, and TCRdb's table has in-frame clones only and misses some. The table shows over 50,000 clones, with around nine tenths occurring only once. The TCR was taken from an adult with an advanced solid tumor such as melanoma, head and neck, liver or kidney cancer. The chain has TRBV14 and TRBJ1-1; TRBD1 agrees at 8 bases. The sample here was CD4+ or CD8+ T cells sorted from blood, taken in a trial of the OX40 agonist ivuxolimab. CDR3 DNA: TGTGCCAGCAGCCAAGGTGGGACAGGCCCACTTCCAGCTTTCTTT. It is translated as CASSQGGTGPLPAFF.